The 32 T cell receptor beta chains below come from one sample, sequenced in a study of memory B cells and T cells in multiple sclerosis. CFSE-dim autoproliferating and CFSE-high non-proliferating T cells from unstimulated culture were sequenced separately. Approximately 5x10^7 CFSE-labeled PBMCs were cultured around seven days unstimulated, then replicate wells were pooled. Profiled with immunoSEQ multiplex PCR; TCRdb holds only in-frame clones, not every one. This table has under 50,000 clones, roughly 82% appearing once. These receptors lack a known antigen. Specimen: PBMCs from blood kept in culture. The receptors come from a human donor with multiple sclerosis.

The CDR3 protein is CASSSLDTGYEQYF. CDR3 DNA: TGTGCCAGCAGCTCATTGGACACGGGATACGAGCAGTACTTC. V is TRBV6-5 and J is TRBJ2-7, with D perhaps TRBD1 or TRBD2 (5 bases each). V dropped 6 bases and J dropped 4 bases, with 16 bases sitting between them. This CDR3 has 14 residues. The germline CDR1 and CDR2 sequences are MNHEY and SVGAGI.

The CDR3 DNA follows: TGTGCCAGCAGCTTAAGACAGCGAAGCTACGAGCAGTACTTC. It yields the protein CASSLRQRSYEQYF. The chain is built from TRBV7-2 and TRBJ2-7; tentative D call: TRBD1 (5 bases). CDR3 length: 14 amino acids. The germline V gene has CDR1 SGHTA and CDR2 FQGNSA. Trimming shortened V by 2 bases and J by 3 bases, and 11 bases separated the two germline ends.

The V gene is TRBV19, the J gene TRBJ1-6; D remains unclear. This CDR3 region has 15 residues. Germline assignment: CDR1 LNHDA and CDR2 SQIVND (reference sequence). The V gene lost 3 bases and the J gene lost 7 bases, with 13 bases spanning the gap. CDR3 region: CASSMGMTGNSPLHF. CDR3 in DNA: TGTGCCAGTAGTATGGGGATGACGGGGAATTCACCCCTCCACTTT.

V gene TRBV6-1 combines with J gene TRBJ2-1; the match to TRBD2 covers 7 bases. Germline CDR1 is MNHNS and CDR2 is SASEGT. The CDR3 runs to 15 residues. The trim removed 5 bases at V and 13 bases at J, leaving 17 bases unmatched. CDR3: CASSRQGAGVPEQFF. The CDR3 DNA follows: TGTGCCAGCAGTCGGCAAGGGGCGGGGGTGCCGGAACAGTTCTTC.

The chain joins TRBV14 to TRBJ2-5; no definite D call. CDR1 is SGHDN and CDR2 is FVKESK in the germline V gene. This CDR3 is built from 12 residues. Deletions cut 0 bases from V and 5 bases from J, with 4 bases between. CDR3: CASSQEYETQYF. The CDR3 DNA is TGTGCCAGCAGCCAAGAGTATGAGACCCAGTACTTC. The variable domain in full, with the rest retrieved from reference TRBV14 and TRBJ2-5, is EAGVTQFPSHSVIEKGQTVTLRCDPISGHDNLYWYRRVMGKEIKFLLHFVKESKQDESGMPNNRFLAERTGGTYSTLKVQPAELEDSGVYFCASSQEYETQYFGPGTRLLVL.

In this sample, this clone turned up a few times. The chain has TRBV7-9 and TRBJ1-3; maybe TRBD1 (6 bases). The ends were cut back, 5 bases at V and 4 bases at J, with 12 bases in the middle. Germline loops: CDR1 SEHNR, CDR2 FQNEAQ (reference sequence). This CDR3 spans 14 amino acids. The CDR3 spells CASSKTGPGNTIYF. The CDR3 DNA reads TGTGCCAGCAGCAAAACAGGGCCCGGAAACACCATATATTTT. Combining the CDR3 with reference TRBV7-9 and TRBJ1-3 gives the whole variable domain DTGVSQNPRHKITKRGQNVTFRCDPISEHNRLYWYRQTLGQGPEFLTYFQNEAQLEKSRLLSDRFSAERPKGSFSTLEIQRTEQGDSAMYLCASSKTGPGNTIYFGEGSWLTVV.

V gene TRBV4-3 combines with J gene TRBJ2-7, with D possibly being TRBD2 (5 bases). V was pared by 0 bases and J by 4 bases, with 19 bases between. The CDR3 is 17 residues long. Per germline, CDR1 LGHNA and CDR2 YSLEER. In DNA, the CDR3 is TGCGCCAGCAGCCAAGATCTCAGAGGGCAGATCCTATACGAGCAGTACTTC. This codes for CASSQDLRGQILYEQYF.

The chain joins TRBV5-6 to TRBJ1-6; tentative D call: TRBD1 (5 bases). V was cut by 4 bases and J by 7 bases, with 18 bases left in between. The CDR3 is 16 amino acids. Per germline, CDR1 SGHDT and CDR2 YYEEEE. For the CDR3, the DNA is TGTGCCAGCAGCGACGAGCTGGGGCAGGCCAATTCACCCCTCCACTTT. It yields the protein CASSDELGQANSPLHF.

The chain has TRBV11-3 and TRBJ2-5, with 9 bases fitting TRBD1. This CDR3 comprises 16 residues. Germline CDR1 is SGHNT and CDR2 is YENEEA. The V gene end was trimmed by 1 base and the J gene end by 3 bases; junction bases not matched to a gene: 6. CDR3 amino acids: CASSLGWRQGEETQYF. CDR3 DNA sequence: TGTGCCAGCAGCTTAGGGTGGCGACAGGGGGAAGAGACCCAGTACTTC.

CDR3 DNA: TGTGCCAGTAGTATTACAGGGGCCACTGAAGCTTTCTTT. Its protein is CASSITGATEAFF. The chain links TRBV19 to TRBJ1-1; TRBD1 agrees at 7 bases. Germline V gives CDR1 LNHDA, CDR2 SQIVND (reference sequence). V dropped 3 bases and J dropped 4; count of bases not matched to a gene: 2. The CDR3 loop spans 13 amino acids.

J is TRBJ2-1 and V is TRBV9; possibly TRBD2 for D (7 bases). In germline, CDR1 is SGDLS, CDR2 YYNGEE. V shed 5 bases and J shed 4 bases, with 13 bases lying between them. The length of the CDR3 is 14 residues. In nucleotides, the CDR3 is TGTGCCAGCAGGAGGGGGGGCTCGTACAATGAGCAGTTCTTC. Protein product: CASRRGGSYNEQFF.

This clone appeared once. This rearrangement joins TRBV27 to TRBJ2-1; 8 nucleotides align to TRBD1. Losses at the gene ends were 7 bases for V and 4 bases for J; bases not matched to a gene: 6. The CDR3 length is 14 residues. CDR1 MNHEY and CDR2 SMNVEV come from the germline V gene (reference sequence). Here the CDR3 reads CASTRDRGYNEQFF. CDR3 nucleotide sequence: TGTGCCAGCACCCGAGACAGGGGATACAATGAGCAGTTCTTC.

A few counts support this clone. This chain links TRBV7-6 with TRBJ1-6; 11 bases match TRBD1. V gave up 4 bases and J gave up 9 bases; unmatched junction bases: 8. Germline V gene lookup returns CDR1 SGHVS and CDR2 FNYEAQ. CDR3 length: 16 amino acids. This chain's CDR3 is CASSSDPGTGGSPLHF. The CDR3 DNA follows: TGTGCCAGCAGCTCCGACCCCGGGACAGGGGGTTCACCCCTCCACTTT.

The chain recombines TRBV4-1 with TRBJ1-1; D is undetermined. V was clipped by 2 bases and J by 1 base, with 5 bases between them. CDR1 MGHRA and CDR2 YSYEKL come from the germline V gene. The CDR3 runs 13 residues. The CDR3 loop is CASSQRPNTEAFF. The CDR3, as DNA: TGCGCCAGCAGCCAAAGGCCGAACACTGAAGCTTTCTTT.

This sequence joins TRBV11-3 and TRBJ2-7, with TRBD1 matching 8 bases. Losses at the gene ends were 5 bases for V and 0 bases for J; bases not matched to a gene: 6. Germline V gene lookup returns CDR1 SGHNT and CDR2 YENEEA. This CDR3 contains 15 residues. CDR3 region: CASSQGATYSYEQYF. The CDR3 DNA reads as TGTGCCAGCAGCCAGGGGGCGACGTACTCCTACGAGCAGTACTTC.

V is TRBV27 and J is TRBJ2-1; a weak D match, TRBD2 (7 bases). Germline V lookup: CDR1 MNHEY, CDR2 SMNVEV (reference sequence). CDR3 length: 17 amino acids. Trimming took off 3 bases at V and 4 bases at J, with 19 bases between the two ends. CDR3 loop: CASSLASRGGIYNEQFF. CDR3 nucleotides: TGTGCCAGCAGTTTGGCTTCCAGGGGAGGGATTTACAATGAGCAGTTCTTC.

The CDR3 loop is CASSLALAGPYNEQFF. The CDR3 DNA reads as TGTGCCAGCAGCTTAGCCCTAGCGGGGCCCTACAATGAGCAGTTCTTC. This rearrangement joins TRBV7-2 to TRBJ2-1; the match to TRBD2 covers 9 bases. Germline values: CDR1 SGHTA, CDR2 FQGNSA. This CDR3 contains 16 residues. The V gene end was trimmed by 0 bases and the J gene end by 2 bases; junction bases not matched to a gene: 2.

The J gene is TRBJ2-7, the V gene TRBV2, with 11 bases aligning to TRBD1. V gave up 4 bases and J gave up 2 bases; unmatched junction bases: 10. Germline CDR1 SNHLY, CDR2 FYNNEI. The CDR3 is 17 amino acids. The CDR3 DNA reads TGTGCCAGCAGTGGGGGCCTTCGGGACAGGGGGACCTACGAGCAGTACTTC. It yields the protein CASSGGLRDRGTYEQYF.

CDR3 DNA sequence: TGTGCCAGCAGCTTATCTCGGACTAGCGGGGGGGCCAGTGATACGCAGTATTTT. This encodes CASSLSRTSGGASDTQYF. The J gene is TRBJ2-3, the V gene TRBV7-2; TRBD2 agrees at 15 bases. The germline gives CDR1 SGHTA, CDR2 FQGNSA. J gave up 6 bases and V 2 bases, and 9 bases lay outside the gene matches. CDR3 length equals 18 residues.

The chain uses TRBV27 and TRBJ2-7, with a tentative D call TRBD2 (7 bases). The CDR3 is made up of 16 amino acids. CDR1 and CDR2 (germline): MNHEY, SMNVEV (reference sequence). V lost 0 bases, J lost 4 bases, and 16 bases lay in between. This CDR3 is CASSLSEVRGGYEQYF. The CDR3 DNA is TGTGCCAGCAGTTTATCGGAGGTCAGGGGAGGGTACGAGCAGTACTTC.

This sequence joins TRBV5-4 and TRBJ1-1; D is undetermined. The V gene's germline CDR1 is SGHNT and CDR2 YYREEE (reference sequence). V was clipped by 1 base and J by 5 bases, with 12 bases between them. CDR3 length: 14 residues. This CDR3 is CASSLSRVGTEAFF. CDR3 nucleotide sequence: TGTGCCAGCAGCTTGTCTAGGGTGGGAACTGAAGCTTTCTTT.

The V gene is TRBV29-1, the J gene TRBJ2-7; 10 nucleotides match TRBD1. Per the germline V gene, CDR1 is SQVTM and CDR2 is ANQGSEA. Trimming cost V 6 bases and J 6 bases; bases outside gene matches: 8. The CDR3 consists of 13 residues. The CDR3 region has the DNA TGCAGCGTGGAGACAGGGGGCAGGAGCGAGCAGTACTTC. It encodes CSVETGGRSEQYF.

The gene calls are TRBV4-1 and TRBJ1-4; D is uncertain. The germline gives CDR1 MGHRA, CDR2 YSYEKL. Trimming shortened V by 4 bases and J by 3 bases, and 24 bases separated the two germline ends. The CDR3 totals 19 residues. CDR3 in DNA: TGCGCCAGCAGCCCCCTATCAGAGGGTTGGGCCCTCGCTAATGAAAAACTGTTTTTT. Protein product: CASSPLSEGWALANEKLFF.

The gene calls are TRBV4-1 and TRBJ1-1; 10 bases are shared with TRBD1. Per the germline V gene, CDR1 is MGHRA and CDR2 is YSYEKL. The junction had 2 bases not matched to a gene; V was cut back by 3 bases and J by 4 bases. This CDR3 spans 14 amino acids. DNA of the CDR3: TGCGCCAGCAGCCAGGGACAGGGGTCCACTGAAGCTTTCTTT. Translating it yields CASSQGQGSTEAFF.

The V gene is TRBV11-2, the J gene TRBJ1-1, with D possibly matching TRBD1 (5 bases). Germline V gene data show CDR1 as SGHAT and CDR2 as FQNNGV. The CDR3 extends over 14 amino acids. Trimming cost V 7 bases and J 5 bases, with 17 bases left between them. CDR3 nucleotide sequence: TGTGCCAGCACCCCCCTGGGGCCGGAGACTGAAGCTTTCTTT. Its translation: CASTPLGPETEAFF.

The chain couples TRBV4-3 to TRBJ1-4; D possibly corresponds to TRBD1 (6 bases). The CDR3 extends over 16 amino acids. The V and J ends lost 0 bases and 8 bases respectively, with 16 bases between them. CDR1 LGHNA and CDR2 YSLEER come from the germline V gene. The CDR3, as DNA: TGCGCCAGCAGCCAAGATCTGGCAGGGGTGGAAGAAAAACTGTTTTTT. Encoded protein: CASSQDLAGVEEKLFF.

The genes are TRBV30 and TRBJ2-7; D unresolved. Trimming took off 4 bases at V and 1 base at J, with 8 bases between the two ends. The CDR3 totals 12 residues. Germline lookup yields CDR1 GTSNPN and CDR2 SVGIG (reference sequence). The CDR3 is CAWTTSSYEQYF. The CDR3 DNA is TGTGCCTGGACGACATCATCCTACGAGCAGTACTTC.

This clone turned up a few times. V gene TRBV2 combines with J gene TRBJ2-6; the match to TRBD1 covers 8 bases. Germline trimming cut 4 bases from V and 1 base from J; bases unmatched to any gene: 6. Germline assignment: CDR1 SNHLY and CDR2 FYNNEI. The CDR3 spans 17 residues. The CDR3 protein is CASSVGQVISGANVLTF. The CDR3 DNA reads TGTGCCAGCAGTGTGGGACAGGTTATATCTGGGGCCAACGTCCTGACTTTC.

The chain joins TRBV4-1 to TRBJ2-7, with D perhaps TRBD2 (7 bases). CDR3 size: 17 residues. The V and J ends lost 0 bases and 2 bases respectively, with 17 bases between them. Germline CDR1 MGHRA, CDR2 YSYEKL. CDR3 nucleotide sequence: TGCGCCAGCAGCCAAGATGAGGGGGGGCGACCCCCCTACGAGCAGTACTTC. This sequence encodes CASSQDEGGRPPYEQYF.

CDR3 in amino acids: CASSKGTYSYEQYF. CDR3 coding DNA: TGTGCCAGTAGTAAAGGGACTTATTCCTACGAGCAGTACTTC. The V and J genes are TRBV19 and TRBJ2-7; tentative D call: TRBD2 (6 bases). CDR1 LNHDA and CDR2 SQIVND come from the germline V gene (reference sequence). CDR3 length: 14 residues. Trimming pared 4 bases from V and 1 base from J, leaving 11 bases between.

The chain recombines TRBV6-6 with TRBJ1-1, with 8 bases aligning to TRBD1. With V trimmed by 2 bases and J by 4 bases, 6 bases remained unmatched. The CDR3 is made up of 15 amino acids. CDR1 MNHNY and CDR2 SVGAGI come from the germline V gene (reference sequence). The chain's CDR3 is CASSYPGGAGTEAFF. The CDR3 nucleotides are TGTGCCAGCAGTTACCCAGGGGGCGCGGGCACTGAAGCTTTCTTT.

The chain employs TRBV27 and TRBJ2-7, with TRBD1 matching over 12 bases. This CDR3 comprises 16 residues. Germline V gene sequence: CDR1 MNHEY, CDR2 SMNVEV (reference sequence). J gave up 3 bases and V 7 bases, and 10 bases lay outside the gene matches. This CDR3 is CASTPWGQGAFYEQYF. The CDR3 DNA is TGTGCCAGCACTCCTTGGGGACAGGGGGCATTCTACGAGCAGTACTTC.